The 29 T cell receptor beta chains below all came from one sample that was sequenced in a study of blood T cells in healthy people across ages. The authors ran a second PCR of about 7 to 11 cycles using a sample-barcoded 5' primer and a J-beta primer mix. From the 5' RACE reads, TCRdb called clonotypes with MiXCR, one entry per CDR3 protein. The data contain over a million distinct CDR3 sequences, over 35% of them singletons. The sequenced material came from blood. These receptors were obtained from a woman aged 60-75 years in good health.

This clonotype has more than one count but fewer than ten. V and J are TRBV29-1 and TRBJ1-2; no clear D gene. Between the trimmed V and J ends, which lost 4 bases and 4 bases, there was a span of 10 bases. CDR1 and CDR2 (germline): SQVTM, ANQGSEA. The CDR3 runs to 12 residues. The CDR3 region is CSVAESAYGYTF. DNA for the CDR3: TGCAGCGTTGCTGAGAGTGCCTATGGCTACACCTTC. The full variable domain, its missing parts supplied by reference TRBV29-1 and TRBJ1-2, is SAVISQKPSRDICQRGTSLTIQCQVDSQVTMMFWYRQQPGQSLTLIATANQGSEATYESGFVIDKFPISRPNLTFSTLTVSNMSPEDSSIYLCSVAESAYGYTFGSGTRLTVV.

J is TRBJ2-5 and V is TRBV9, with 7 positions matching TRBD1. Unmatched junction bases numbered 7, after V lost 4 bases and J lost 4 bases. The CDR3 length is 14 residues. The germline V gene has CDR1 SGDLS and CDR2 YYNGEE. The chain's CDR3 is CASSPTGEGETQYF. The DNA of the CDR3 is TGTGCCAGCAGCCCCACAGGGGAAGGAGAGACCCAGTACTTC.

This clonotype occurred a few times. The genes are TRBV20-1 and TRBJ2-3; D not resolved. Germline CDR1 is DFQATT and CDR2 is SNEGSKA (reference sequence). CDR3 length equals 12 residues. Between the trimmed V and J ends, which lost 2 bases and 10 bases, there was a span of 13 bases. The CDR3 DNA reads TGCAGTGCTAGATCCCCCCCGAGTGCGCAGTATTTT. Protein: CSARSPPSAQYF.

This chain links TRBV20-1 with TRBJ2-1; D is ambiguous. Germline V lookup: CDR1 DFQATT, CDR2 SNEGSKA (reference sequence). This CDR3 is 15 amino acids long. V was pared by 5 bases and J by 0 bases, with 14 bases between. The DNA for the CDR3 is TGCAGTGCTGCCCCACTTAAGGGCTCCTACAATGAGCAGTTCTTC. This codes for CSAAPLKGSYNEQFF.

This clonotype turned up a few times. The CDR3 reads CASSFGTRETRPYEQYF. CDR3 in DNA: TGCGCCAGCAGCTTTGGGACAAGGGAAACTAGACCCTACGAGCAGTACTTC. The V call is TRBV5-1, the J call TRBJ2-7, with a tentative D call TRBD1 (6 bases). The CDR3 contains 17 residues. Germline loops: CDR1 SGHRS, CDR2 YFSETQ. V dropped 2 bases and J dropped 2 bases, with 20 bases sitting between them.

V is TRBV7-8 and J is TRBJ2-1; unclear D gene. The V end was cut by 1 base, the J end by 3 bases, with 19 bases between. The CDR3 is made up of 18 amino acids. The V gene's germline CDR1 is SGHVS and CDR2 FQNEAQ. CDR3 sequence (DNA): TGTGCCAGCAGCTTAGGGAACCGGGCGAGAGTATTCTACAATGAGCAGTTCTTC. Translation gives CASSLGNRARVFYNEQFF.

This chain uses TRBV29-1 with TRBJ2-7, with 9 positions matching TRBD2. CDR3 length: 12 residues. J was trimmed by 2 bases and V by 6 bases; bases with no gene match: 2. Germline lookup yields CDR1 SQVTM and CDR2 ANQGSEA. CDR3 amino acids: CSVREGPYEQYF. DNA for the CDR3: TGCAGCGTGCGGGAGGGCCCCTACGAGCAGTACTTC.

The chain uses TRBV7-9 and TRBJ1-2; D ambiguous. V gave up 1 base and J gave up 8 bases, with 14 bases separating them. This CDR3 contains 14 residues. CDR1 and CDR2 from the germline V gene are SEHNR and FQNEAQ (reference sequence). CDR3 nucleotides: TGTGCCAGCAGCTTAGACGCCGCCGGTAGGGGCTACACCTTC. It specifies CASSLDAAGRGYTF.

This chain links TRBV7-9 with TRBJ2-3; TRBD1 might be the D (5 bases). In germline, CDR1 is SEHNR, CDR2 FQNEAQ (reference sequence). V was clipped by 5 bases and J by 0 bases, with 12 bases between them. CDR3 length: 15 residues. CDR3 nucleotides: TGTGCCAGCAGCAAAGGGGATTCGAGCACAGATACGCAGTATTTT. Protein sequence: CASSKGDSSTDTQYF. Using reference TRBV7-9 and TRBJ2-3 for the parts outside the CDR3, the full variable domain is DTGVSQNPRHKITKRGQNVTFRCDPISEHNRLYWYRQTLGQGPEFLTYFQNEAQLEKSRLLSDRFSAERPKGSFSTLEIQRTEQGDSAMYLCASSKGDSSTDTQYFGPGTRLTVL.

This clonotype appeared a few times. This rearrangement joins TRBV5-1 to TRBJ2-4; 8 positions agree with TRBD2. The closer fit of TRBJ2-7 to the DNA end suggests the J call may be wrong. Germline CDR1 SGHRS, CDR2 YFSETQ. The CDR3 covers 15 residues. DNA for the CDR3: TGCGCCAGCAGCTTGGCCGCGGGAGGTCAGGGCGAGCAGTACTTC. It is translated as CASSLAAGGQGEQYF.

This chain links TRBV11-2 with TRBJ2-3; 7 bases align to TRBD2. Germline trimming cut 1 base from V and 4 bases from J; bases unmatched to any gene: 8. Germline V lookup: CDR1 SGHAT, CDR2 FQNNGV. The CDR3 extends over 16 amino acids. CDR3 DNA: TGTGCCAGCAGCTTAGGAGACGGGAGGTACCCAGATACGCAGTATTTT. Amino acid sequence: CASSLGDGRYPDTQYF.

This chain uses TRBV7-2 with TRBJ2-3, with no clear D. Trimming took off 3 bases at V and 6 bases at J, with 7 bases between the two ends. The CDR3 covers 12 residues. CDR1 and CDR2 (germline): SGHTA, FQGNSA. CDR3: CASSFIVDTQYF. The CDR3 DNA sequence: TGTGCCAGCAGCTTCATAGTGGATACGCAGTATTTT.

This chain links TRBV9 with TRBJ2-2; D gene ambiguous. This CDR3 is built from 15 residues. V lost 4 bases and J 4 bases, leaving 14 bases between the germline ends. Looked up from germline, CDR1 is SGDLS and CDR2 is YYNGEE. The CDR3 DNA is TGTGCCAGCAGCCCCCTCCTAAGTGGCACCGGGGAGCTGTTTTTT. Translated: CASSPLLSGTGELFF.

In this sample, this clonotype turned up once. This chain uses TRBV27 with TRBJ2-4; TRBD1 aligns across 7 bases. The DNA end lines up better with TRBJ2-7; the J call may be wrong. The CDR3 sequence is 15 residues long. From germline, CDR1 is MNHEY and CDR2 SMNVEV (reference sequence). CDR3 sequence (DNA): TGTGCCAGCAGTTTTTTGCCGGGACAGCCCTACGAGCAGTACTTC. As protein: CASSFLPGQPYEQYF.

The chain couples TRBV10-2 to TRBJ2-3, with 9 bases matching TRBD2. Germline CDR1 WSHSY, CDR2 SAAADI. Germline trimming cut 1 base from V and 4 bases from J; bases unmatched to any gene: 3. The CDR3 runs 15 residues. The CDR3 DNA is TGCGCCAGCAGTGAGTGGCGGGAGGGGTCAGATACGCAGTATTTT. This codes for CASSEWREGSDTQYF.

The V call is TRBV20-1, the J call TRBJ2-1; 12 bases are a match to TRBD1. With V trimmed by 6 bases and J by 5 bases, 5 bases remained unmatched. The CDR3 spans 14 residues. From germline, CDR1 is DFQATT and CDR2 SNEGSKA (reference sequence). The CDR3 DNA follows: TGCAGTGCCGACCGGGACAGGGGGCACAATGAGCAGTTCTTC. The encoded protein is CSADRDRGHNEQFF.

On this clonotype itself: A read error may account for a junction end that differs from germline. The V and J genes are TRBV5-1 and TRBJ1-2, with 8 bases identical to TRBD1. The germline V gene has CDR1 SGHRS and CDR2 YFSETQ. This CDR3 is 15 amino acids long. CDR3 in DNA: TGCGCCAACAGCTTGGCCGCAGGGGGCGCGGGAGGCTACACCTTC. Encoded protein: CANSLAAGGAGGYTF.

V usage is TRBV7-2 and J usage is TRBJ2-1; 12 bases align to TRBD2. This CDR3 region has 18 residues. Germline CDR1 and CDR2: SGHTA and FQGNSA. V was clipped by 5 bases and J by 3 bases; unmatched bases: 11. DNA for the CDR3: TGTGCCAGCAGCCTCTGGCTAGCGGGAGGGATGAGCTACAATGAGCAGTTCTTC. Residues: CASSLWLAGGMSYNEQFF.

This chain links TRBV28 with TRBJ2-4; D unclear. Germline CDR1 is MDHEN and CDR2 is SYDVKM. V was clipped by 2 bases and J by 0 bases, with 5 bases between them. The CDR3 is 14 amino acids. CDR3 sequence: CASSLNVAKNIQYF. For the CDR3, the DNA is TGTGCCAGCAGTTTAAACGTAGCCAAAAACATTCAGTACTTC. The full variable domain, with the rest looked up from reference TRBV28 and TRBJ2-4, is DVKVTQSSRYLVKRTGEKVFLECVQDMDHENMFWYRQDPGLGLRLIYFSYDVKMKEKGDIPEGYSVSREKKERFSLILESASTNQTSMYLCASSLNVAKNIQYFGAGTRLSVL.

This clonotype was counted only a few times. V is TRBV20-1 and J is TRBJ1-4; a possible D gene is TRBD1 (5 bases). This CDR3 comprises 14 residues. V was cut by 5 bases and J by 0 bases, with 10 bases left in between. Germline loops: CDR1 DFQATT, CDR2 SNEGSKA (reference sequence). The CDR3 bases are TGCAGTGCTTCGACAGACGCAACTAATGAAAAACTGTTTTTT. It translates to CSASTDATNEKLFF.

This sequence joins TRBV29-1 and TRBJ2-1, with a tentative D call TRBD1 (5 bases). V was shortened by 6 bases and J by 10 bases, with 16 bases between the two germline ends. This CDR3 has 12 amino acids. CDR1 is SQVTM and CDR2 is ANQGSEA in the germline V gene. The DNA for the CDR3 is TGCAGCGTACAGCAGGGAACCACAGAGCAGTTCTTC. As protein: CSVQQGTTEQFF.

The chain uses TRBV27 and TRBJ1-2; TRBD1 agrees at 8 bases. The CDR3 covers 16 residues. Germline trimming cut 7 bases from V and 3 bases from J; bases unmatched to any gene: 13. Germline V gene lookup returns CDR1 MNHEY and CDR2 SMNVEV (reference sequence). CDR3 nucleotides: TGTGCCAGCAATTCTTCCGGGACAGGTACTTACTATGGCTACACCTTC. Residues: CASNSSGTGTYYGYTF.

The gene calls are TRBV19 and TRBJ2-3; possible D gene TRBD2, 5 bases. This CDR3 has 14 amino acids. Trimming pared 7 bases from V and 6 bases from J, leaving 17 bases between. Germline-derived CDR1 and CDR2 are LNHDA and SQIVND (reference sequence). CDR3 nucleotide sequence: TGTGCCAGTAATGGCCCAAGCGGACTTGATACGCAGTATTTT. Translated: CASNGPSGLDTQYF.

The chain recombines TRBV7-6 with TRBJ2-7, with 7 bases lining up with TRBD1. CDR1 is SGHVS and CDR2 is FNYEAQ in the germline V gene. The CDR3 sequence is 15 residues long. The J segment lost 3 bases and the V segment lost 5 bases, leaving 10 bases of the junction unmatched. The CDR3 DNA reads TGTGCCAGCAGCGCATCAGGGGGAACCGGCTACGAGCAGTACTTC. Its protein product is CASSASGGTGYEQYF. Based on the CDR3 plus reference TRBV7-6 and TRBJ2-7, the full variable domain is GAGVSQSPRYKVTKRGQDVALRCDPISGHVSLYWYRQALGQGPEFLTYFNYEAQQDKSGLPNDRFSAERPEGSISTLTIQRTEQRDSAMYRCASSASGGTGYEQYFGPGTRLTVT.

The chain links TRBV12-3 or TRBV12-4 to TRBJ2-5; 7 bases are a match to TRBD2. TRBJ2-4 matches the DNA end more closely, so the J call is doubtful. The CDR3 is made up of 14 amino acids. Here the CDR3 DNA reads TGTGCCAGCAGTTTGTCACAGGCGGGGGACATTCAGTACTTC. Translation gives CASSLSQAGDIQYF.

This chain joins TRBV15 and TRBJ2-1, with 8 bases identical to TRBD2. The CDR3 extends over 18 amino acids. Germline V gene sequence: CDR1 LNHNV, CDR2 YYDKDF (reference sequence). V gave up 5 bases and J gave up 8 bases; unmatched junction bases: 20. The CDR3 reads CATSGQGIQGLVVHEQFF. The CDR3, as DNA: TGTGCCACCAGCGGGCAAGGGATACAGGGACTAGTCGTTCATGAGCAGTTCTTC.

The V gene is TRBV7-8, the J gene TRBJ2-6; D is perhaps TRBD1 (6 bases). Trimming took off 0 bases at V and 1 base at J, with 16 bases between the two ends. This CDR3 is 19 amino acids long. Germline values: CDR1 SGHVS, CDR2 FQNEAQ. The CDR3 is CASSLALSDSLSGANVLTF. CDR3 DNA sequence: TGTGCCAGCAGCTTAGCGCTCTCGGACAGCCTATCTGGGGCCAACGTCCTGACTTTC.

The genes are TRBV11-2 and TRBJ2-7, with D perhaps matching TRBD1 (5 bases). V was trimmed by 8 bases and J by 3 bases, leaving 11 bases between them. This CDR3 region has 12 residues. Germline V gives CDR1 SGHAT, CDR2 FQNNGV. The CDR3 reads CASAGLGYEQYF. The CDR3 nucleotides read TGTGCCAGCGCAGGGTTGGGCTACGAGCAGTACTTC.

About this clonotype itself: At one end the junction does not follow the germline gene, possibly because of a read error. The chain recombines TRBV20-1 with TRBJ1-2, with D possibly being TRBD1 (5 bases). This CDR3 region has 11 residues. CDR1 is DFQATT and CDR2 is SNEGSKA in the germline V gene (reference sequence). In DNA form, the CDR3 reads TGCGGTGCCAGACAGACCTATGGCTACACCTTC. This translates into CGARQTYGYTF.